This T cell receptor beta chain originates from a study of shared clonotypes between healthy human individuals. Findings and caveats of the study: Deeper or shallower sequencing was expected to change how clonotypes are shared among donors.

Both subsets, CD45RA+ naive and CD45RA-negative memory, were split from the CD4+ cells. The germline CDR1 and CDR2 sequences are WSHSY and SAAADI. CDR3 length: 14 amino acids. The V end lost 3 bases, the J end lost 4 bases, and 12 bases lay between the germline ends. Authors' processing steps: Junction-only sequences without quality scores were provided by ImmunoSEQ, so filtering was different. The assay was immunoSEQ multiplex PCR, and TCRdb's table has in-frame clones only and misses some. That table furnishes V, J and clone size, whereas the DNA furnished D and trimming. The data hold some 2,500,000 clones, with roughly 93% observed a single time. Regarding this clone: The target antigen is unknown.

The receptor was isolated from a man younger than 30 in good health. Some clones in this sample may be carry-over from other donors' samples. Sample: naive CD4+ T cells from PBMCs. The subset here: CD45RA+ positively selected. The chain carries TRBV10-2 and TRBJ1-1; no clear D. This chain's CDR3 is CASSDLGGGTEAFF. CDR3 in DNA: TGCGCCAGCAGTGATCTGGGAGGAGGCACTGAAGCTTTCTTT.